Here is one T cell receptor beta chain with its context. The CDR3 extends over 14 amino acids. In germline, CDR1 is MDHEN, CDR2 SYDVKM. Trimming left V 3 bases short and J 6 bases short, with 12 bases between. This record belongs to a study of early T cells in non-severe SARS-CoV-2 infection. TCRdb re-called the 5' RACE reads with MiXCR, one entry per CDR3 protein. The table records some 96,000 distinct CDR3 sequences, approximately 15% of them present only once. Material: whole blood. The receptor was derived from an adult who was a healthcare worker with PCR-confirmed SARS-CoV-2 infection or an uninfected control (not recorded which). The chain links TRBV28 to TRBJ2-4, with unresolved D. The CDR3 region is CASSFRQSPNIQYF. CDR3 DNA sequence: TGTGCCAGCAGTTTCCGGCAATCCCCAAACATTCAGTACTTC.